This T cell receptor beta chain comes out of a study of T cells in Graves' hyperthyroidism and ophthalmopathy. Study-wide background: The blood sample was taken at first diagnosis, before treatment began.

Findings and caveats of the study: Most expanded thyroid clonotypes above 0.001 recurred in blood.

The TCR beta CDR3 regions underwent amplification using RNA transcripts as the source. The HTBI primer set served for first-round RT-PCR of the TCR CDR3. TCRdb processed the multiplex PCR reads anew with MiXCR; each CDR3 protein has one entry. The data contain 450,000 to 600,000 distinct CDR3 sequences, about 15% of them singletons. This clonotype was seen ten or more times. As yet, its antigen is unknown. The CDR3 contains 13 residues. CDR1 and CDR2 from the germline V gene are MDHEN and SYDVKM. Trimming left V 6 bases short and J 0 bases short, with 9 bases between. With a duration under 2 months, the hyperthyroidism was newly diagnosed in patients aged 18 to 65.

V gene TRBV28 combines with J gene TRBJ2-7, with D possibly TRBD1 on 5 matching bases. The sequenced sample consisted of blood. This receptor was obtained from a woman aged 40 to 50 with Graves' hyperthyroidism. CDR3 sequence reads: CASRLTVSYEQYF. The CDR3 DNA is TGTGCCAGCAGATTGACAGTCTCCTACGAGCAGTACTTC.